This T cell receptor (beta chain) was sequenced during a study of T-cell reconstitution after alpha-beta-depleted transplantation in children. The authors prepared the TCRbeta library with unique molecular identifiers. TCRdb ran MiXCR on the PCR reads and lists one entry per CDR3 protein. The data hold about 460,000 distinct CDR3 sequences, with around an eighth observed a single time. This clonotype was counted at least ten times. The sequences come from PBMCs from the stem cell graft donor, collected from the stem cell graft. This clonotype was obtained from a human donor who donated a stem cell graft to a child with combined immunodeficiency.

CDR3 sequence: CSARVPGIYEQYF. CDR3 coding DNA: TGCAGTGCTAGAGTGCCAGGTATCTACGAGCAGTACTTC. This chain uses TRBV20-1 with TRBJ2-7; D is undetermined. This CDR3 is built from 13 residues. V dropped 1 base and J dropped 3 bases, with 10 bases sitting between them. Germline lookup yields CDR1 DFQATT and CDR2 SNEGSKA (reference sequence).